Following are 25 T cell receptor beta chains from one sample sequenced in a study of blood T cell repertoires in COVID-19. Method: immunoSEQ multiplex PCR; TCRdb's copy keeps in-frame clones and lacks some. The data contain 250,000 to 300,000 clones, 84% of them singletons. Material for sequencing was PBMCs or T cells enriched from blood (not recorded which). The receptors were gathered from a man aged 25-45 years with acute COVID-19.

The chain couples TRBV5-1 to TRBJ1-1; no clear D gene. Germline CDR1 reads SGHRS; CDR2 reads YFSETQ. With 4 bases removed from V and 2 bases from J, the gap between germline ends came to 9 bases. The CDR3 is made up of 13 amino acids. The CDR3 spells CASSLQLNTEAFF. As DNA, the CDR3 is TGCGCCAGCAGCCTCCAACTTAACACTGAAGCTTTCTTT.

For the CDR3, the DNA is TGTGCCAGTTTCCACGGGTGGACTAACAATTTAGACCCTGGGGCCAACGTCCTGACTTTC. Its translation: CASFHGWTNNLDPGANVLTF. This chain joins TRBV19 and TRBJ2-6; perhaps TRBD2 as D (6 bases). The germline gives CDR1 LNHDA, CDR2 SQIVND (reference sequence). The CDR3 spans 20 residues. The ends were cut back, 8 bases at V and 2 bases at J, with 28 bases in the middle.

The J gene is TRBJ2-3, the V gene TRBV20-1; no reliable D call. Germline-derived CDR1 and CDR2 are DFQATT and SNEGSKA (reference sequence). The length of the CDR3 is 11 residues. V lost 6 bases and J lost 5, with 9 bases in between. The chain's CDR3 is CSAKWLDTQYF. The CDR3 nucleotides are TGCAGTGCAAAGTGGCTAGATACGCAGTATTTT.

The chain is built from TRBV6-1 and TRBJ1-4, with D maybe TRBD1 (6 bases). V shed 4 bases and J shed 8 bases, with 20 bases lying between them. This CDR3 region has 16 residues. CDR1 MNHNS and CDR2 SASEGT come from the germline V gene. CDR3 coding DNA: TGTGCCAGCAGTGGGGGTACAGGGCCCGGCTACGAAAAACTGTTTTTT. Amino acid sequence: CASSGGTGPGYEKLFF.

J is TRBJ2-5 and V is TRBV5-4; 11 nucleotides line up with TRBD2. Trimming at V came to 5 bases and at J to 5 bases, leaving 8 bases not matched to a gene. Germline V gives CDR1 SGHNT, CDR2 YYREEE (reference sequence). The CDR3 contains 15 residues. CDR3 amino acids: CASSIAGGPGETQYF. For the CDR3, the DNA is TGTGCCAGCAGTATAGCGGGGGGGCCTGGGGAGACCCAGTACTTC.

The chain has TRBV5-1 and TRBJ2-2; 7 bases are a match to TRBD1. This CDR3 spans 16 amino acids. Germline CDR1 SGHRS, CDR2 YFSETQ. V trimming: 3 bases; J trimming: 0 bases; junction bases outside the gene matches: 5. DNA for the CDR3: TGCGCCAGCAGCTCCCGGGACAGAACGAACACCGGGGAGCTGTTTTTT. Amino acids: CASSSRDRTNTGELFF. Variable domain in full (rest from reference TRBV5-1 and TRBJ2-2): KAGVTQTPRYLIKTRGQQVTLSCSPISGHRSVSWYQQTPGQGLQFLFEYFSETQRNKGNFPGRFSGRQFSNSRSEMNVSTLELGDSALYLCASSSRDRTNTGELFFGEGSRLTVL.

V usage is TRBV9 and J usage is TRBJ2-7; D is perhaps TRBD2 (6 bases). Per the germline V gene, CDR1 is SGDLS and CDR2 is YYNGEE. The germline V and J ends were trimmed by 5 bases and 7 bases, with 25 bases remaining between them. The CDR3 consists of 16 residues. CDR3 in DNA: TGTGCCAGCAGGGAGGGTGAGGCGGAGCCATTGGGGGAGCAGTACGTC. It specifies CASREGEAEPLGEQYV.

The chain is built from TRBV7-3 and TRBJ2-1, with D maybe TRBD1 (6 bases). Trimming pared 0 bases from V and 9 bases from J, leaving 15 bases between. This CDR3 region has 15 residues. Germline assignment: CDR1 SGHTA and CDR2 FQGTGA. DNA for the CDR3: TGTGCCAGCAGCTTAACCTCCGGGACATTGGGTGAGCAGTTCTTC. Its translation is CASSLTSGTLGEQFF.

This chain joins TRBV11-2 and TRBJ1-1; no definite D call. Trimming removed 1 base at V and 4 bases at J, with 7 bases between. Per the germline V gene, CDR1 is SGHAT and CDR2 is FQNNGV. CDR3 length equals 13 residues. CDR3 region: CASSLVGSTEAFF. In nucleotides, the CDR3 is TGTGCCAGCAGCTTAGTGGGGAGCACTGAAGCTTTCTTT. Full variable domain (rest looked up from reference TRBV11-2 and TRBJ1-1): EAGVAQSPRYKIIEKRQSVAFWCNPISGHATLYWYQQILGQGPKLLIQFQNNGVVDDSQLPKDRFSAERLKGVDSTLKIQPAKLEDSAVYLCASSLVGSTEAFFGQGTRLTVV.

The chain employs TRBV24-1 and TRBJ2-7; 13 nucleotides agree with TRBD2. The germline CDR1 and CDR2 sequences are KGHDR and SFDVKD. CDR3 length: 19 amino acids. Trimming removed 4 bases from V and 4 bases from J; junction bases left unmatched: 15. Here the CDR3 DNA reads TGTGCCACCAGTGAATATGGTACTCGGACTAGCGGGAGAAAATACGAGCAGTACGTC. Translation gives CATSEYGTRTSGRKYEQYV.

This rearrangement joins TRBV25-1 to TRBJ1-3; 9 bases map to TRBD1. Looked up from germline, CDR1 is MGHDK and CDR2 is SYGVNS. V trimming: 6 bases; J trimming: 3 bases; junction bases outside the gene matches: 9. The CDR3 has 16 residues. CDR3 sequence reads: CASSRQGQGVGNTIYF. The CDR3 DNA reads as TGTGCCAGCAGCCGCCAGGGACAGGGTGTTGGAAACACCATATATTTT.

The rearrangement uses TRBV5-6 and TRBJ1-5; no definite D call. The CDR3 is 15 amino acids. Trimming shortened V by 0 bases and J by 3 bases, and 10 bases separated the two germline ends. Germline-derived CDR1 and CDR2 are SGHDT and YYEEEE. The CDR3 region is CASSLGLTSNQPQHF. The CDR3 coding sequence is TGTGCCAGCAGCTTGGGGTTGACATCCAATCAGCCCCAGCATTTT.

The chain recombines TRBV12-3 or TRBV12-4 with TRBJ1-2; TRBD1 matches 8 bases. The CDR3 runs to 13 residues. The V and J ends lost 5 bases and 7 bases, in that order; junction bases with no gene match: 6. The DNA for the CDR3 is TGTGCCAGCAGTCAAGGACAGGGTGGTGGCTACACCTTC. It codes for CASSQGQGGGYTF.

The chain recombines TRBV18 with TRBJ2-7, with 7 bases identical to TRBD1. The germline gives CDR1 KGHSH, CDR2 LQKENI. This CDR3 has 13 amino acids. Trimming cost V 2 bases and J 4 bases; bases outside gene matches: 2. The CDR3 DNA reads as TGTGCCAGCTCACCAGACAGGGCTTACGAGCAGTACGTC. Protein sequence: CASSPDRAYEQYV.

The chain uses TRBV5-4 and TRBJ1-6, with no clear D. Germline CDR1 reads SGHNT; CDR2 reads YYREEE (reference sequence). The CDR3 is made up of 13 amino acids. V was shortened by 1 base and J by 9 bases, with 8 bases between the two germline ends. The CDR3 DNA reads TGTGCCAGCAGCTTGACTGTTGTTTCACCCCTCCACTTT. It is translated as CASSLTVVSPLHF.

V is TRBV5-4 and J is TRBJ2-1; 7 positions match TRBD1. V dropped 5 bases and J dropped 6; count of bases not matched to a gene: 5. This CDR3 has 13 amino acids. Germline lookup yields CDR1 SGHNT and CDR2 YYREEE (reference sequence). The CDR3 DNA is TGTGCCAGCAGACCCAGGGGGAGCAATGAGCAGTTCTTC. Its translation: CASRPRGSNEQFF.

The chain links TRBV11-2 to TRBJ2-3, with D possibly TRBD2 on 5 matching bases. Germline CDR1 SGHAT, CDR2 FQNNGV. The CDR3 sequence is 16 residues long. V lost 5 bases, J lost 1 base, and 16 bases lay in between. CDR3 DNA: TGTGCCAGCAGCCCGTTAGGGCGGCGGGGCACAGATACGCAGTATTTT. It translates to CASSPLGRRGTDTQYF.

The V call is TRBV6-1, the J call TRBJ2-7; D is ambiguous. Trimming stripped 0 bases from V and 3 bases from J, with 6 bases between. CDR3 length: 13 amino acids. Germline V CDR1 and CDR2: MNHNS, SASEGT. The CDR3 DNA follows: TGTGCCAGCAGTGAAGCCCAGGTCTACGAGCAGTACGTC. Its protein product is CASSEAQVYEQYV.

The chain uses TRBV11-1 and TRBJ2-7; TRBD2 aligns across 10 bases. Looked up from germline, CDR1 is SGHAT and CDR2 is FQDESV (reference sequence). V lost 3 bases to trimming and J lost 6 bases; unmatched junction nucleotides: 8. This CDR3 has 15 residues. The CDR3 nucleotides are TGTGCCAGCAGCTTTGGACGAGCGGGGGGGTTCGAGCAGTACGTC. Residues: CASSFGRAGGFEQYV.

This clone came up once. The chain uses TRBV2 and TRBJ1-5, with unresolved D. V was shortened by 2 bases and J by 2 bases, with 13 bases between the two germline ends. The CDR3 is 16 residues long. Germline CDR1 and CDR2: SNHLY and FYNNEI. The CDR3 loop is CASSEPTAGGNQPQHF. As DNA, the CDR3 is TGTGCCAGCAGTGAACCAACGGCTGGAGGCAATCAGCCCCAGCATTTT.

The genes are TRBV30 and TRBJ2-7; 8 bases fit TRBD1. Germline V gene data show CDR1 as GTSNPN and CDR2 as SVGIG (reference sequence). Trimming at V came to 2 bases and at J to 1 base, leaving 1 base not matched to a gene. The CDR3 is 13 residues long. The CDR3 DNA reads as TGTGCCTGGAGTTGGACAGGGTCCTACGAGCAGTACGTC. Translated, it gives CAWSWTGSYEQYV.

The V and J genes are TRBV29-1 and TRBJ1-4; TRBD1 matches at 10 bases. The CDR3 contains 13 residues. The V gene's germline CDR1 is SQVTM and CDR2 ANQGSEA. The junction had 4 bases not matched to a gene; V was cut back by 6 bases and J by 6 bases. CDR3 in amino acids: CSVGQGSDEKLFF. The CDR3 DNA reads TGCAGCGTGGGACAGGGGTCCGATGAAAAACTGTTTTTT. The entire variable domain, with the rest obtained from reference TRBV29-1 and TRBJ1-4, is as follows: SAVISQKPSRDICQRGTSLTIQCQVDSQVTMMFWYRQQPGQSLTLIATANQGSEATYESGFVIDKFPISRPNLTFSTLTVSNMSPEDSSIYLCSVGQGSDEKLFFGSGTQLSVL.

This chain connects TRBV7-2 to TRBJ2-5; 11 bases align to TRBD2. This CDR3 has 18 residues. Germline assignment: CDR1 SGHTA and CDR2 FQGNSA. Losses at the gene ends were 5 bases for V and 2 bases for J; bases not matched to a gene: 13. The CDR3 protein is CASSAYQLAGARQETQYF. The DNA of the CDR3 is TGTGCCAGCAGCGCCTACCAACTAGCGGGGGCCCGACAAGAGACCCAGTACTTC.

V and J are TRBV12-3 or TRBV12-4 and TRBJ2-7; D perhaps matches TRBD1 (5 bases). Trimming removed 2 bases from V and 6 bases from J, with 8 bases in between. CDR3 length: 12 amino acids. CDR3: CASSLRGSEQYV. The CDR3 DNA reads TGTGCCAGCAGTTTAAGGGGTTCCGAGCAGTACGTC.

This clone has only one observation. J is TRBJ2-5 and V is TRBV24-1; the match to TRBD2 covers 13 bases. CDR3 length: 16 residues. The germline gives CDR1 KGHDR, CDR2 SFDVKD. V lost 4 bases to trimming and J lost 4 bases; unmatched junction nucleotides: 5. The CDR3 nucleotides are TGTGCCACCAGTGAGCCGACTAGCGGGAGGTCAGAGACCCAGTACTTC. Residues: CATSEPTSGRSETQYF.